This TCR beta chain was sequenced in a study of Ad26.COV2.S vaccination and SARS-CoV-2 variants. Overall study context: Once, or twice with 56 days between doses, Ad26.COV2.S was given intramuscularly.

This CDR3 is 15 amino acids long. CDR1 is SNHLY and CDR2 is FYNNEI in the germline V gene. Deletions cut 9 bases from V and 1 base from J, with 19 bases between. This sample's treatment: 19 received Ad26.COV2.S at low or high dose, single or two shots; several received placebo; per-sample allocation not given. Sample collection was performed on day 63 after the first vaccine or placebo injection. The repertoire was sequenced with immunoSEQ multiplex PCR; TCRdb's copy has only in-frame clones and lacks some. Of about 440,000 clones listed, roughly 91% were seen once; the top ten hold about 4.5%. This chain links TRBV2 with TRBJ2-7, with D maybe TRBD2 (6 bases). This receptor was taken from a person between 18 and 59 years old who received the Ad26.COV2.S COVID-19 vaccine or a placebo. The starting material was peripheral blood, obtained in a trial of Ad26.COV2.S vaccine versus placebo. In DNA form, the CDR3 reads TGTGCCAGTTCCGAGGGTTGGGGGGATTCCTACGAGCAGTACTTC. Residues: CASSEGWGDSYEQYF.